The present entry profiles one T cell receptor (beta chain) with its context. Its antigen is not known. The record originates from a study of shared clonotypes between healthy human individuals. Whole-study context: Three plates were used per donor for CD4 naive, three for CD4 memory, two for CD8 naive and one for CD8 memory. Whole-study results and caveats: Some clonotypes were shared by all four sorted-subset donors, while others were not shared. The non-shared ones had lower generation probabilities than the shared ones. In this cohort, only blood was sampled, and tissue repertoires likely differ.

The table came from immunoSEQ multiplex PCR; TCRdb's copy has only in-frame clones and leaves some out. In the table there are hundreds of thousands of clones, approximately 96% of which are singletons. Trimming cost V 5 bases and J 5 bases, with 12 bases left between them. There are 13 residues in the CDR3. CDR1 SEHNR and CDR2 FQNEAQ come from the germline V gene (reference sequence). Selected positively for CCR7 and CD45RO-negative, naive CD8 cells excluded terminally differentiated effector memory CD45RA+ cells. The chain combines TRBV7-9 with TRBJ2-5; D unclear. The specimen was naive CD8+ T cells sorted from blood. This sequence was found in a woman aged 25 to 39 in good health. The chain's CDR3 is CASSHGLNETQYF. The CDR3 DNA sequence: TGTGCCAGCAGCCACGGATTGAACGAGACCCAGTACTTC.